This entry features one TCR beta chain sequence. Its antigen remains unknown. This sample stems from a study of T cells in localized non-small cell lung cancer. Study-level findings and limits: Heterogeneity stays possible, as sequencing covered only one tumor region. In adjacent lung, a median about 50 of the top 100 tumor clones were found. A raised T cell density in blood coincided with lengthier overall survival. Highest T cell clonality was seen in uninvolved adjacent lung, surpassing that measured in tumor.

V lost 5 bases and J 4 bases, leaving 15 bases between the germline ends. The CDR3 contains 15 residues. Germline V gene data show CDR1 as SGHRS and CDR2 as YFSETQ. TCRdb's table, derived via immunoSEQ multiplex PCR, lists solely in-frame clones and lacks some. The table includes around 33,000 clones, 80% to 95% detected once. The sample here was peripheral blood, taken before any cancer treatment. This chain connects TRBV5-1 to TRBJ2-2, with D perhaps matching TRBD1 (6 bases). This clonotype was sampled from a female donor older than 55 with stage I lung adenocarcinoma. As DNA, the CDR3 is TGCGCCAGCAGGCCACAGGGTTTTAGCACCGGGGAGCTGTTTTTT. The encoded protein is CASRPQGFSTGELFF.